One TCR beta chain is described in this entry. Its antigen is unidentified. TCRdb's table, derived via immunoSEQ multiplex PCR, lists solely in-frame clones and lacks some. The data contain roughly 500,000 clones, approximately 89% of them seen just once; the ten biggest clones take up approximately 2.5%. These data come from a study of Ad26.COV2.S vaccination and SARS-CoV-2 variants. V lost 3 bases and J lost 7; bases outside the gene matches: 14. This CDR3 has 18 amino acids. Germline loops: CDR1 MGHRA, CDR2 YSYEKL. Treatment specified: over 15 received Ad26.COV2.S at low or high dose, single or two shots; several received placebo; per-sample allocation not given. Samples came from day 63 after the first vaccine or placebo injection. Aged 18-55 years, donor was enrolled in Boston in 2020. Study conclusions and caveats: Placebo recipients had lower spike-specific TCR breadth than vaccine recipients.

The source of this sequence is a person aged 18-60 years who received the Ad26.COV2.S COVID-19 vaccine or a placebo. The rearrangement uses TRBV4-1 and TRBJ1-6, with 8 bases identical to TRBD1. The material was peripheral blood, obtained in a trial of Ad26.COV2.S vaccine versus placebo. The CDR3 region is CASSHHRGQGRGNSPLHF. The CDR3, as DNA: TGCGCCAGCAGCCACCACCGAGGACAGGGAAGGGGAAATTCACCCCTCCACTTT.